These 8 T cell receptor beta chains originate from one sample sequenced in a study of blood T cell repertoires in COVID-19. Sequencing was performed with immunoSEQ multiplex PCR; in TCRdb, only in-frame clones are kept and a portion is missing. Among more than 85,000 clones listed, approximately 80% were seen once. Sequenced input: peripheral blood. The receptors were sampled from a woman in her sixties or seventies with acute or convalescent COVID-19.

The DNA for the CDR3 is TGTGCCAGCCGCACAGGGGCAACTAATGAAAAACTGTTTTTT. It translates to CASRTGATNEKLFF. This chain links TRBV27 with TRBJ1-4; 7 nucleotides match TRBD1. Losses at the gene ends were 8 bases for V and 0 bases for J; bases not matched to a gene: 3. This CDR3 has 14 amino acids. Germline V gene data show CDR1 as MNHEY and CDR2 as SMNVEV (reference sequence).

CDR3 amino acids: CATSGPGGNEQFF. CDR3 sequence (DNA): TGTGCCACCAGTGGGCCAGGGGGCAATGAGCAGTTCTTC. This rearrangement joins TRBV24-1 to TRBJ2-1; 7 positions agree with TRBD1. The ends lost 5 bases at V and 6 bases at J; junction bases unmatched: 3. This CDR3 has 13 amino acids. Germline values: CDR1 KGHDR, CDR2 SFDVKD.

The chain uses TRBV7-2 and TRBJ2-3; 8 bases fit TRBD2. The trim removed 2 bases at V and 4 bases at J, leaving 11 bases unmatched. The CDR3 consists of 17 residues. Germline CDR1 and CDR2: SGHTA and FQGNSA. CDR3 loop: CASSLTSQREPPDTQYF. The CDR3 DNA is TGTGCCAGCAGCTTAACGTCCCAGCGGGAGCCCCCAGATACGCAGTATTTT.

This chain connects TRBV5-1 to TRBJ2-7, with TRBD1 identical over 10 bases. The J segment lost 0 bases and the V segment lost 1 base, leaving 1 base of the junction unmatched. Germline V gives CDR1 SGHRS, CDR2 YFSETQ. This CDR3 region has 15 residues. CDR3 nucleotides: TGCGCCAGCAGCTTGCGGACAGGGGGCTCCTACGAGCAGTACTTC. Encoded protein: CASSLRTGGSYEQYF.

The J gene is TRBJ2-3, the V gene TRBV3-1 (or the pseudogene TRBV3-2), with TRBD1 matching 11 bases. After removal of 4 bases from V and 6 bases from J, the junction contained 6 bases not matched to a gene. The V gene's germline CDR1 is LGHDT and CDR2 YNNKEL (reference sequence). The CDR3 extends over 15 amino acids. CDR3 region: CASSLRTGGADTQYF. CDR3 nucleotide sequence: TGTGCCAGCAGCCTACGGACAGGGGGCGCGGATACGCAGTATTTT.

This clone has a handful of counts. The rearrangement joins TRBV29-1 to TRBJ1-1, with TRBD1 as a possible D gene (6 bases). The germline V and J ends were trimmed by 3 bases and 0 bases, with 11 bases remaining between them. This CDR3 spans 14 amino acids. From germline, CDR1 is SQVTM and CDR2 ANQGSEA. The CDR3 coding sequence is TGCAGCGTTGATAGGGGGATCATGAACACTGAAGCTTTCTTT. It yields the protein CSVDRGIMNTEAFF. The full variable domain, in which reference TRBV29-1 and TRBJ1-1 provide the parts outside the CDR3, is SAVISQKPSRDICQRGTSLTIQCQVDSQVTMMFWYRQQPGQSLTLIATANQGSEATYESGFVIDKFPISRPNLTFSTLTVSNMSPEDSSIYLCSVDRGIMNTEAFFGQGTRLTVV.

The chain joins TRBV10-3 to TRBJ2-3; 8 positions match TRBD1. CDR1 is ENHRY, CDR2 SYGVKD, per germline. V was pared by 4 bases and J by 2 bases, with 5 bases of the junction left unmatched. The CDR3 totals 15 residues. CDR3 in DNA: TGTGCCATCAGTGTGCGGACAGGGTTCACAGATACGCAGTATTTT. Protein: CAISVRTGFTDTQYF.

The chain has TRBV15 and TRBJ1-1; 9 nucleotides agree with TRBD1. The V and J ends lost 0 bases and 3 bases, in that order; junction bases with no gene match: 5. Germline V gives CDR1 LNHNV, CDR2 YYDKDF (reference sequence). The CDR3 is 16 residues long. The DNA of the CDR3 is TGTGCCACCAGCAGAGATCCGACAGGGGGTGACACTGAAGCTTTCTTT. Encoded protein: CATSRDPTGGDTEAFF.